The clone carrying this TCR beta chain was recorded only once. Its antigen is not known. This specimen belongs to a study of CD8 T cells in Susac syndrome. Study-level background: Treatment status at blood draw for the Susac syndrome patients was therapy-naive, corticosteroids, or intravenous immunoglobulin alone.

Germline V gene sequence: CDR1 ENHRY, CDR2 SYGVKD. CDR3 length equals 14 residues. Trimming took off 5 bases at V and 8 bases at J, with 13 bases between the two ends. Study-level points and caveats: The Susac syndrome CD4+ T cell repertoires displayed no clonal expansion.

Susac syndrome patients met recently defined diagnostic criteria for definite or probable disease. RNA in amounts of 0.5 to 1 ug was reverse transcribed with random hexamers. Amplification of TCR beta CDR3 used immunoSEQ multiplex PCR across 54 Vbeta and 13 Jbeta. One entry per CDR3 protein, called by TCRdb with MiXCR from the immunoSEQ multiplex PCR reads. The data hold 130,000 to 150,000 distinct CDR3 sequences, with approximately 94% observed a single time. Sequencing used CD4+ T cells from PBMCs. The TCR was taken from a human donor with Susac syndrome. The J gene is TRBJ1-6, the V gene TRBV10-3, with unresolved D. The CDR3 is CAISPDGFHSPLHF. The CDR3 nucleotides read TGTGCCATCAGTCCTGACGGATTCCATTCACCCCTCCACTTT.